This record concerns one TCR beta chain sequence. This specimen belongs to a study of identical twins. CDR1 and CDR2 (germline): MNHNS, SASEGT. The V and J ends lost 6 bases and 1 base respectively, with 10 bases between them. The CDR3 is 14 residues long. With template switching, a universal primer site was added, and the cDNA carried unique molecular identifiers. TCRdb re-called the 5' RACE reads through MiXCR, storing one row per CDR3 protein. In the table there are fewer than 900,000 distinct CDR3 sequences, around 20% of which are singletons. A further study also used this sample, focusing on T cells expressing NK-cell markers. Turning to that study: Cells sorted as CD3+CD56+NKG2C+, CD3+CD56+NKG2C- and CD3+CD56-NKG2C+ T cells supplied the TCR beta repertoires.

J is TRBJ2-4 and V is TRBV6-1; TRBD1 is a possible D gene (5 bases). The origin of this receptor is a woman younger than 35 in good health. The specimen sequenced was PBMCs. In DNA, the CDR3 is TGTGCCAGCAGGACCTCAGGGGCCAAAAACATTCAGTACTTC. This gives the protein CASRTSGAKNIQYF.